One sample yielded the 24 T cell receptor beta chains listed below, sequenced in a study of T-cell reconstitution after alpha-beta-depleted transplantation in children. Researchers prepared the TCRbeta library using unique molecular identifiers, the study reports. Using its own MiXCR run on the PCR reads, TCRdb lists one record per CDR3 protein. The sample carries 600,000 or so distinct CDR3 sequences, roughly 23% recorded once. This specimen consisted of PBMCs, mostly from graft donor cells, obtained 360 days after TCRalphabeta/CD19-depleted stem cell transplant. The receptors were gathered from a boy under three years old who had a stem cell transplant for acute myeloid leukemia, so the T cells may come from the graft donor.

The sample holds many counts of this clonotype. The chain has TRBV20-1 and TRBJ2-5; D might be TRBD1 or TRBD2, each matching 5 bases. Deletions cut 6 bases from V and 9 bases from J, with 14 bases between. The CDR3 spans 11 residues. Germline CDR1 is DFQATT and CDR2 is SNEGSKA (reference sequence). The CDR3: CSARGLGAQYF. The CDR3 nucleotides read TGCAGTGCGAGGGGCCTGGGGGCCCAGTACTTC.

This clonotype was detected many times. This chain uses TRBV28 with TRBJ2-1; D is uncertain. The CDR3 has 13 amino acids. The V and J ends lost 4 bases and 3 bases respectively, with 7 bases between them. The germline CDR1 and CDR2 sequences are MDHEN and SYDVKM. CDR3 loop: CASSSDGYNEQFF. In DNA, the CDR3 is TGTGCCAGCAGTTCGGACGGCTACAATGAGCAGTTCTTC.

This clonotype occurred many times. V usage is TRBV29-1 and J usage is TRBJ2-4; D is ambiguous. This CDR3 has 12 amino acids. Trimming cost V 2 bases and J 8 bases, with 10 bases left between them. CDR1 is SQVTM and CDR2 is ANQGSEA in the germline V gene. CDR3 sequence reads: CSVEPLSDIQYF. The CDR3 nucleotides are TGCAGCGTTGAACCCCTAAGTGACATTCAGTACTTC.

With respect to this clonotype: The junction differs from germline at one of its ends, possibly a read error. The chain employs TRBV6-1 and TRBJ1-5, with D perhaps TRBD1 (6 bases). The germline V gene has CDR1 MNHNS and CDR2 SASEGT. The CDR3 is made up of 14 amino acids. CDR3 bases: TGTGCCAGGAGTGAACAGGGTGGCATGCTGCCCCAGCATTTT. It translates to CARSEQGGMLPQHF.

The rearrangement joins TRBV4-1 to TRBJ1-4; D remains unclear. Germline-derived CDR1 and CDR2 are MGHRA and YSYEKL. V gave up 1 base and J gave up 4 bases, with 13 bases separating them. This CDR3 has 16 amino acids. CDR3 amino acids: CASSQGAEVDNEKLFF. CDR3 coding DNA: TGCGCCAGCAGCCAAGGGGCCGAGGTGGATAATGAAAAACTGTTTTTT.

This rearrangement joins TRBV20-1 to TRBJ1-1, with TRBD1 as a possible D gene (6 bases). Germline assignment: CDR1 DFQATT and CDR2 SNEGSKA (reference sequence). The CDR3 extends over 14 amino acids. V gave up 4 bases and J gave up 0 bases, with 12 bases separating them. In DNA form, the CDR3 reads TGCAGTGCTACAGGGGCCACCATGAACACTGAAGCTTTCTTT. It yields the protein CSATGATMNTEAFF.

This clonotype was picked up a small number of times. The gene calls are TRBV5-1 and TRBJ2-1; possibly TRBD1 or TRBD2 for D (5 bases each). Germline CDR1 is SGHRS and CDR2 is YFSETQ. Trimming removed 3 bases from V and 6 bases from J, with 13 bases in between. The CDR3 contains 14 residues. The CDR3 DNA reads TGCGCCAGCAGCTCGGGACCAATGGGCAATGAGCAGTTCTTC. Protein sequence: CASSSGPMGNEQFF. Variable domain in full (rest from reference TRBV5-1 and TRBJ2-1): KAGVTQTPRYLIKTRGQQVTLSCSPISGHRSVSWYQQTPGQGLQFLFEYFSETQRNKGNFPGRFSGRQFSNSRSEMNVSTLELGDSALYLCASSSGPMGNEQFFGPGTRLTVL.

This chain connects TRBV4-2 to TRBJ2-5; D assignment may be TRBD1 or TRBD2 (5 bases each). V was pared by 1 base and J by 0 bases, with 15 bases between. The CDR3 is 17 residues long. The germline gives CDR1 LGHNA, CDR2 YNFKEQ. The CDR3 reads CASSQVPGRRYQETQYF. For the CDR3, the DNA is TGTGCCAGCAGCCAAGTCCCGGGACGCCGGTACCAAGAGACCCAGTACTTC.

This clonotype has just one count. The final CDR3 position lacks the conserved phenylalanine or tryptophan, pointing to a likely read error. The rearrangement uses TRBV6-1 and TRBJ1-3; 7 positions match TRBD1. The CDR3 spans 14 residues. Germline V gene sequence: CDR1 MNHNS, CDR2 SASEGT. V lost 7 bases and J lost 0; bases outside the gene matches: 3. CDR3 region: CASTGGPSGNTIYS. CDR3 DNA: TGTGCCAGCACAGGGGGTCCCTCTGGAAACACCATATATTCT.

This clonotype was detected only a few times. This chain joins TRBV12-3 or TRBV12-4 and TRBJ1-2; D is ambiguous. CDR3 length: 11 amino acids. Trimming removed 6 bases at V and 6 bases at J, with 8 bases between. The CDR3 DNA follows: TGTGCCAGCAGCCCAGGTGATGGCTACACCTTC. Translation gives CASSPGDGYTF.

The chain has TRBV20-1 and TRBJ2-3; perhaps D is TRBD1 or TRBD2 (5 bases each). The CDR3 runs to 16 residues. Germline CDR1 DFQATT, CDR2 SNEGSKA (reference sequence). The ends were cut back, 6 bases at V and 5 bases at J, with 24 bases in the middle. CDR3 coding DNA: TGCAGTGCGTGGATTCCGGGGCGAAGCGCCCAAGATACGCAGTATTTT. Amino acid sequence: CSAWIPGRSAQDTQYF.

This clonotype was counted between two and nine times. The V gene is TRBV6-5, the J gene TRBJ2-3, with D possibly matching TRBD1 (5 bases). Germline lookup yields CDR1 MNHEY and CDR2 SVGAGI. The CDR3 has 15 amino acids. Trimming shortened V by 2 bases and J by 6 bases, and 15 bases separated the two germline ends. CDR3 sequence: CASSYLAEPGDTQYF. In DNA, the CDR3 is TGTGCCAGCAGTTACCTGGCGGAACCAGGGGATACGCAGTATTTT.

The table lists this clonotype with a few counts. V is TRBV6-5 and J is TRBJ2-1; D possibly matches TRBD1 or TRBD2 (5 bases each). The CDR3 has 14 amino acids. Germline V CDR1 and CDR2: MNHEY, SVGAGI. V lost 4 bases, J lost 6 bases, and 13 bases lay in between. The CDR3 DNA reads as TGTGCCAGCAGTTTCGGGACGGAGTTCAATGAGCAGTTCTTC. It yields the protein CASSFGTEFNEQFF.

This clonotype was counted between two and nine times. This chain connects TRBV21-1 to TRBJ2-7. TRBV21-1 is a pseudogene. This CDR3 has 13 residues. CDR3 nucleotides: TGTGCCAGCACAGAAGACAGTCTCTGCGAGCAGTACTTC. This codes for CASTEDSLCEQYF.

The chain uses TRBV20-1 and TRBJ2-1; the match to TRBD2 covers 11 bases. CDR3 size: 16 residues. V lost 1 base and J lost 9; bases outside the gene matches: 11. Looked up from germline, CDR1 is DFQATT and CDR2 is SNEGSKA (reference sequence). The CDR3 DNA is TGCAGTGCTAGAGCTGGTAGCGGGGGGGCCATTCCTGAGCAGTTCTTC. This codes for CSARAGSGGAIPEQFF.

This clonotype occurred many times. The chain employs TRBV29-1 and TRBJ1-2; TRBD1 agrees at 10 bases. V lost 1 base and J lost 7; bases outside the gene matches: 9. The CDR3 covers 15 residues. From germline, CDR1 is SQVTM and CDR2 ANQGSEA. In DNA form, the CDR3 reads TGCAGCGTTGAAGTAGAGGACAGGGGGTTTGGTGGCTACACCTTC. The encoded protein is CSVEVEDRGFGGYTF.

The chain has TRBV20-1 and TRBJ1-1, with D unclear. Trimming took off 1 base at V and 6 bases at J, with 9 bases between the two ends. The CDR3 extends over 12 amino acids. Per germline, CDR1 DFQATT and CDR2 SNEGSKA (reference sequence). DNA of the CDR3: TGCAGTGCTAGAGCTTCGGGAGCTGAAGCTTTCTTT. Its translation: CSARASGAEAFF.

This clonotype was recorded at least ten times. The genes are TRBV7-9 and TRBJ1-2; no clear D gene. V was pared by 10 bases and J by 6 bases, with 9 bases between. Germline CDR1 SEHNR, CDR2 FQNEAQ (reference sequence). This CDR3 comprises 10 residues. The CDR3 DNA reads TGTGCCACCTATGAGGATGGCTACACCTTC. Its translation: CATYEDGYTF.

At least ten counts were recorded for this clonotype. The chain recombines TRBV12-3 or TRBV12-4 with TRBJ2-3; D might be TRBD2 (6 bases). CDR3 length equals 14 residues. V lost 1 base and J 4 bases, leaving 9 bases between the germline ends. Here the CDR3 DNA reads TGTGCCAGCAGTTTAGTCGGACTACCAGATACGCAGTATTTT. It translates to CASSLVGLPDTQYF.

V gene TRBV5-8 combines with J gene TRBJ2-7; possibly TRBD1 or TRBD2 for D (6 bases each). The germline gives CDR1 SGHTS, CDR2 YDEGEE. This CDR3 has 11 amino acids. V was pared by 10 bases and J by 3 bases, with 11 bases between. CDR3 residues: CAAGGGYEQYF. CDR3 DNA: TGTGCCGCAGGAGGGGGCTACGAGCAGTACTTC.

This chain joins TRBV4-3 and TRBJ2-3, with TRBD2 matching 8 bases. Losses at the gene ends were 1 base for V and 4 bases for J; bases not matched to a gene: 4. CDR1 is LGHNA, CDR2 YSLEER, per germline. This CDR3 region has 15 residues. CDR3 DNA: TGCGCCAGCAGCCAAGGTGGGACTAGAGCAGATACGCAGTATTTT. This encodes CASSQGGTRADTQYF.

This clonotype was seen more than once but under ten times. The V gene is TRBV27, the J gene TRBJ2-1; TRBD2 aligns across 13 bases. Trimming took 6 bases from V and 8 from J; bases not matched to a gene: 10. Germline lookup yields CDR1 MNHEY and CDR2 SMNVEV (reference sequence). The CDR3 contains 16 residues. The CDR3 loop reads CASRLLAGGLVDEQFF. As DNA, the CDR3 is TGTGCCAGCAGGCTACTAGCGGGGGGGCTCGTCGATGAGCAGTTCTTC.

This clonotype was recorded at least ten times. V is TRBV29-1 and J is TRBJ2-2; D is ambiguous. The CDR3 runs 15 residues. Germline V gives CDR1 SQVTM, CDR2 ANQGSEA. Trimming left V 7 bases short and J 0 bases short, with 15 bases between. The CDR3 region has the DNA TGCAGCGCCCTCCGGGTGGGGTCGAACACCGGGGAGCTGTTTTTT. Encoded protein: CSALRVGSNTGELFF.

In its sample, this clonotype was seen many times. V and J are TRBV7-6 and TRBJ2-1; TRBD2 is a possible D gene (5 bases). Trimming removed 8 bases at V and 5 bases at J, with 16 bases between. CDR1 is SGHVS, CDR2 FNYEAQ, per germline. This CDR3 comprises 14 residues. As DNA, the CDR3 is TGTGCCAGCCGGTGGGAGATAAAGAACAATGAGCAGTTCTTC. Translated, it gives CASRWEIKNNEQFF. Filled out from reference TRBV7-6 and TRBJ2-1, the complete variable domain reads GAGVSQSPRYKVTKRGQDVALRCDPISGHVSLYWYRQALGQGPEFLTYFNYEAQQDKSGLPNDRFSAERPEGSISTLTIQRTEQRDSAMYRCASRWEIKNNEQFFGPGTRLTVL.